This record looks at one T cell receptor beta chain sequence and its context. Its antigen is as yet unknown. This sample stems from a study of T cells expressing NK-cell markers. On the study more broadly: Each TCR beta repertoire originated in sorted T cells that were CD3+CD56+NKG2C+, CD3+CD56+NKG2C- or CD3+CD56-NKG2C+.

The CDR3 runs to 14 residues. Per germline, CDR1 SGHRS and CDR2 YFSETQ. Study-level results: The share of CD8+ T cells held by dominant NKG2C+ clonotypes was about 1.0-7.5% in about 6 donors.

For TCR beta, cDNA was produced by 5'RACE template switching with UMIs. TCRdb reprocessed the 5' RACE reads and reports one entry per CDR3 protein, with no DNA. The sample data list about 400,000 distinct CDR3 sequences. The chain combines TRBV5-1 with TRBJ2-7; TCRdb designates TRBD2, a call that cannot be tested without DNA. Input material: blood T cells: a sorted CD56 or NKG2C T cell subset, CD4+ or CD8+ T cells, or bulk PBMC T cells (not recorded which). The origin of this receptor is a woman in her 50s in good health. The CDR3 spells CASSSGLNSYEQYF.